This TCR beta chain was recorded in a study of metastatic and nonmetastatic thyroid tumors (dated by TCRdb to the early 2020s). Looking at the study overall: Repertoires were compared across peripheral blood and tumor or nodule tissue samples from malignant and benign thyroid patients. What the authors observed across the whole study: In both blood and tumor samples, malignant tumors were reported to have significantly higher TCR beta diversity than benign nodules.

Taken from the germline V gene, the CDR1 and CDR2 loops are SGHTA and FQGNSA. V trim: 4 bases; J trim: 7 bases; unmatched bases: 6. The cysteine opens and the phenylalanine closes a CDR3 of 14 amino acids. Only the CDR3 region is kept as DNA, spanning 42 bases read in frame from base 1. Library preparation employed PCR. Sequencing relied on an Illumina HiSeq 4000. High-throughput sequencing was used to profile the CDR3 region of the TCR beta-chain in every patient. The paper's data handling went like this. The researchers built a classifier to tell apart papillary thyroid cancer patients with distant metastasis, based on CDR3 differences among clinicopathological groups. The Shannon index was used to measure repertoire diversity, and the Morisita-Horn index was used to measure how similar tumor and blood repertoires were. TCRdb trimmed the raw reads at Q25, called clones with MiXCR and kept productive beta chains. In this record, the V and J calls reflect TCRdb's handling and not the investigators' own analysis. The sample table lists 30,000 or so clones, about 20% of them with a count of one. Clones ranked in the top ten supply approximately 8% of the sample.

None of the patients had been given any treatment before thyroid surgery. Using T-cell receptor beta sequencing, the study looked back at clinical samples from patients collected from the early 2010s to the late 2010s. With regard to this clone: The target of this receptor is not known. No per-base quality is available; no much larger clone lies one base away.

The chain was built from TRBV7-2 and TRBJ1-4, and TRBD1 matches 7 of the central bases. The sample consisted of blood. The sequence derives from a female donor with papillary thyroid cancer or a benign thyroid nodule (not recorded which). Some clones in this sample may be carry-over from other donors' samples. The nucleotide sequence is TGTGCCAGCAGCTCGACAGGGCGGGCTGAAAAACTGTTTTTT. This encodes CASSSTGRAEKLFF.